This TCR beta chain was profiled in a study of blood T cells in healthy people across ages. V gave up 1 base and J gave up 4 bases; unmatched junction bases: 13. Germline assignment: CDR1 MGHRA and CDR2 YSYEKL. The CDR3 contains 17 residues. Remarks on this clonotype: Its cognate antigen is unknown.

Study observations and caveats: Using unsorted PBMCs precluded a conclusive naive versus antigen-experienced comparison.

Combining a sample-barcoded 5' primer with a J-beta primer mix, a second PCR ran for 7 to 11 cycles. From the 5' RACE reads, TCRdb called clonotypes with MiXCR, one entry per CDR3 protein. Of around 1,500,000 distinct CDR3 sequences in the sample, 40% to 50% are singletons; the top ten hold approximately 7.9%. The specimen sequenced was blood. This clonotype was obtained from a woman aged 18-29 years in good health. The chain has TRBV4-1 and TRBJ2-7; 7 nucleotides match TRBD2. The chain's CDR3 is CASSQVLGSGDGYEQYF. The CDR3 DNA follows: TGCGCCAGCAGCCAAGTCCTGGGGAGCGGGGACGGGTACGAGCAGTACTTC.